This TCR beta chain was sequenced during a study of shared clonotypes between healthy human individuals. Study-wide points: Even with large depth, rarefaction showed that sorted-subset sequencing was incomplete.

Naive CD8 cells were CD45RO-negative, positively selected for CCR7, excluding terminally differentiated effector memory CD45RA+ cells. Several immunoSEQ plates held equal portions of the genomic DNA taken from each subset. Repertoires were generated with immunoSEQ multiplex PCR, while TCRdb's copy carries only in-frame clones and drops some. The sample lists approximately 600,000 clones; roughly 95% were seen once. Points on this clone: Its antigen is undetermined. This sample also contains other DNA sequences that code for the same CDR3.

Sequenced: naive CD8+ T cells sorted from blood. This clonotype originated in a woman younger than 45 in good health.

CDR3 coding DNA: TGTGCCAGCAGTTTCGGACTAGCGGGAGTCTACGAGCAGTACTTC. Protein product: CASSFGLAGVYEQYF. The gene calls are TRBV27 and TRBJ2-5; 13 nucleotides agree with TRBD2. TRBJ2-7 explains the end of the DNA better; the J call may be wrong. The CDR3 length is 15 residues. Germline lookup yields CDR1 MNHEY and CDR2 SMNVEV (reference sequence).